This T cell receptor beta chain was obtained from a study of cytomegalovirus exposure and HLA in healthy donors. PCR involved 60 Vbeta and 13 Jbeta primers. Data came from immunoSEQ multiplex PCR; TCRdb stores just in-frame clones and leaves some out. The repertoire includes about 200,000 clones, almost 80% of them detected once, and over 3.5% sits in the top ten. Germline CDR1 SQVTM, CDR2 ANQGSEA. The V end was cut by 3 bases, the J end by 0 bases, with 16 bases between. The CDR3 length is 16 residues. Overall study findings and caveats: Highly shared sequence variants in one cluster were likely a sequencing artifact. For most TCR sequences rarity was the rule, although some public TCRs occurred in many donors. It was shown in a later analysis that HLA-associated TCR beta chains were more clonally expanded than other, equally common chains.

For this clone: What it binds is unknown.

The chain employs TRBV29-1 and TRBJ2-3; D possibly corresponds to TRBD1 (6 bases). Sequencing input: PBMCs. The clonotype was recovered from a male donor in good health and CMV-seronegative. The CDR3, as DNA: TGCAGCGTTGACGGGTTACAGGACAGAAGCACAGATACGCAGTATTTT. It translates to CSVDGLQDRSTDTQYF.